One and the same sample provided the 12 T cell receptor beta chains below, sequenced in a study of blood T cells in healthy people across ages. The second PCR ran 7 to 11 cycles with a sample-barcoded 5' primer and J-beta primers. MiXCR was run by TCRdb on the 5' RACE reads, yielding one entry per CDR3 protein. Of 790,000 or so distinct CDR3 sequences in the sample, 46% were seen once. Sequencing was performed on blood. The receptors derive from an elderly man in good health.

A few counts support this clonotype. The genes are TRBV30 and TRBJ2-5; D call uncertain. Matching the DNA end better, TRBJ2-7 makes the J call doubtful. Looked up from germline, CDR1 is GTSNPN and CDR2 is SVGIG (reference sequence). This CDR3 spans 12 amino acids. This chain's CDR3 is CAWSVGGNEQYF. The CDR3 DNA follows: TGTGCCTGGAGTGTTGGTGGGAACGAGCAGTACTTC.

This clonotype was seen only a few times. The chain is built from TRBV7-3 and TRBJ2-3; D is ambiguous. The CDR3 covers 14 residues. The germline V gene has CDR1 SGHTA and CDR2 FQGTGA. V gave up 2 bases and J gave up 2 bases, with 8 bases separating them. For the CDR3, the DNA is TGTGCCAGCAGCTTAGGGCTTCCCACAGATACGCAGTATTTT. Residues: CASSLGLPTDTQYF.

J is TRBJ2-2 and V is TRBV7-9; D tentatively fits TRBD1 or TRBD2 (5 bases each). There are 16 residues in the CDR3. The germline gives CDR1 SEHNR, CDR2 FQNEAQ (reference sequence). Trimming cost V 5 bases and J 0 bases, with 13 bases left between them. CDR3 coding DNA: TGTGCCAGCAGCCGGATGGGACCCTCGAACACCGGGGAGCTGTTTTTT. It encodes CASSRMGPSNTGELFF.

Only one count was recorded for this clonotype. V usage is TRBV28 and J usage is TRBJ2-7, with 8 bases identical to TRBD1. Germline lookup yields CDR1 MDHEN and CDR2 SYDVKM. This CDR3 comprises 17 residues. Trimming took 8 bases from V and 4 from J; bases not matched to a gene: 19. In nucleotides, the CDR3 is TGTGCCAGCCAGGGGGCCCTCACAATTTCCCATACATACGAGCAGTACTTC. Translated: CASQGALTISHTYEQYF.

The chain employs TRBV4-3 and TRBJ1-2; possible D gene TRBD1, 6 bases. Trimming shortened V by 0 bases and J by 3 bases, and 11 bases separated the two germline ends. The CDR3 covers 15 residues. Germline V lookup: CDR1 LGHNA, CDR2 YSLEER. CDR3 in DNA: TGCGCCAGCAGCCAAGATGGGGGGGGCGACTATGGCTACACCTTC. Its protein product is CASSQDGGGDYGYTF.

The chain couples TRBV13 to TRBJ2-3; 8 bases fit TRBD1. This CDR3 is built from 16 residues. The germline CDR1 and CDR2 sequences are PRHDT and FYEKMQ (reference sequence). J gave up 4 bases and V 5 bases, and 11 bases lay outside the gene matches. CDR3 loop: CASSLPAGGVADTQYF. The CDR3 DNA reads TGTGCCAGCAGCCTCCCCGCAGGGGGCGTCGCAGATACGCAGTATTTT.

Points on this clonotype: It is likely a read error, because the conserved phenylalanine at the end of the CDR3 is missing. CDR3 sequence reads: CASSEPSGTGATGELFS. The CDR3, as DNA: TGTGCCAGCAGCGAACCATCCGGGACAGGGGCCACCGGGGAGCTGTTTTCT. The chain combines TRBV9 with TRBJ2-2; 10 bases are shared with TRBD1. V dropped 3 bases and J dropped 4; count of bases not matched to a gene: 9. The CDR3 is 17 amino acids. CDR1 is SGDLS and CDR2 is YYNGEE in the germline V gene.

This clonotype was counted only a few times. J is TRBJ2-7 and V is TRBV28; D is perhaps TRBD2 (6 bases). The CDR3 totals 13 residues. Germline CDR1 and CDR2: MDHEN and SYDVKM. Between the trimmed V and J ends, which lost 5 bases and 3 bases, there was a span of 11 bases. The CDR3 nucleotides read TGTGCCAGCAGTGGGACTCCTAGCTACGAGCAGTACTTC. Its translation is CASSGTPSYEQYF. Based on the CDR3 plus reference TRBV28 and TRBJ2-7, the full variable domain is DVKVTQSSRYLVKRTGEKVFLECVQDMDHENMFWYRQDPGLGLRLIYFSYDVKMKEKGDIPEGYSVSREKKERFSLILESASTNQTSMYLCASSGTPSYEQYFGPGTRLTVT.

This rearrangement joins TRBV7-3 to TRBJ2-7; 8 positions match TRBD1. Germline V gene data show CDR1 as SGHTA and CDR2 as FQGTGA. Trimming removed 6 bases from V and 6 bases from J; junction bases left unmatched: 10. CDR3 size: 14 residues. CDR3 residues: CASSSLPTGAEQYF. The CDR3, as DNA: TGTGCCAGCAGTTCCTTGCCGACAGGGGCCGAGCAGTACTTC.

The chain combines TRBV11-3 with TRBJ2-7, with TRBD2 as a possible D gene (5 bases). With 5 bases removed from V and 2 bases from J, the gap between germline ends came to 13 bases. Germline-derived CDR1 and CDR2 are SGHNT and YENEEA. This CDR3 comprises 14 residues. CDR3 coding DNA: TGTGCCAGCAGCGCTTGGACTGGACCCTACGAGCAGTACTTC. Its translation: CASSAWTGPYEQYF.

The V call is TRBV20-1, the J call TRBJ2-5; D gene uncertain. The CDR3 sequence is 13 residues long. Per the germline V gene, CDR1 is DFQATT and CDR2 is SNEGSKA (reference sequence). Trimming cost V 3 bases and J 1 base, with 9 bases left between them. The CDR3 loop is CSASWPSQETQYF. CDR3 bases: TGCAGTGCTAGCTGGCCGAGCCAAGAGACCCAGTACTTC.

In this sample, this clonotype turned up a few times. The chain combines TRBV5-1 with TRBJ1-4, with a possible D match to TRBD1 (6 bases). CDR1 and CDR2 (germline): SGHRS, YFSETQ. With 2 bases removed from V and 6 bases from J, the gap between germline ends came to 11 bases. The CDR3 contains 14 residues. CDR3 in DNA: TGCGCCAGCAGCTTTGGAGGGGGTGATGAAAAACTGTTTTTT. Its protein is CASSFGGGDEKLFF.